This T cell receptor (beta chain) originates from a study of blood T cell repertoires in COVID-19. About the research overall: Specimens from acute and convalescent COVID-19 originated in the United States, Italy and Spain. PBMCs, B-cell-depleted T cells, or T cells provided the cDNA or gDNA that made up the material.

The J segment lost 6 bases and the V segment lost 6 bases, leaving 9 bases of the junction unmatched. The CDR3 length is 15 residues. Germline V lookup: CDR1 MNHEY, CDR2 SMNVEV (reference sequence). In the original processing: Amplifying reference gene primers gave estimates of nucleated cell counts. Sequencing was performed with immunoSEQ multiplex PCR; in TCRdb, only in-frame clones are kept and a portion is missing. D and trimming come from the DNA, and the V and J calls and clone size come from that table. The sample comprises approximately 170,000 clones, approximately 80% of which are singletons, and 9.5% to 15% rests with the top ten.

The receptor was derived from a woman aged 50 to 60 with acute or convalescent COVID-19. The specimen was peripheral blood. This chain connects TRBV27 to TRBJ1-5, with 9 bases that match TRBD1. As DNA, the CDR3 is TGTGCCAGCAGACGAACAGGGGGCAGGGGTCAGCCCCAGCATTTT. It specifies CASRRTGGRGQPQHF.